The 5 T cell receptor beta chains below were found in one sample sequenced in a study of blood T cell repertoires in COVID-19. Clones were sequenced by immunoSEQ multiplex PCR, and TCRdb holds only the in-frame ones, with some missing. The sample includes 200,000 to 300,000 clones, about nine tenths seen only once; the top ten take around 1.5%. The sequencing sample was made of peripheral blood. All receptors come from a woman between 35 and 50 years old who had recovered from COVID-19.

This sequence joins TRBV20-1 and TRBJ1-6, with 9 positions matching TRBD1. Looked up from germline, CDR1 is DFQATT and CDR2 is SNEGSKA (reference sequence). The CDR3 consists of 15 residues. V gave up 3 bases and J gave up 5 bases; unmatched junction bases: 5. The CDR3 sequence is CSASPGQGNNSPLHF. The CDR3 nucleotides read TGCAGTGCTAGTCCGGGACAGGGAAATAATTCACCCCTCCACTTT.

V and J are TRBV28 and TRBJ1-6; D not certain. The CDR3 contains 14 residues. Trimming cost V 5 bases and J 8 bases, with 13 bases left between them. Per germline, CDR1 MDHEN and CDR2 SYDVKM. As DNA, the CDR3 is TGTGCCAGCAGTCCCTATGAGAGGCATTCACCCCTCCACTTT. Its translation is CASSPYERHSPLHF.

For the CDR3, the DNA is TGTGCCAGCAGCAAGAACAAGGGGGCGTCCTCTGATGGCTACACCTTC. This encodes CASSKNKGASSDGYTF. The gene calls are TRBV21-1 and TRBJ1-2; the table assigns TRBD1, which was not confirmed against the DNA. TRBV21-1 is classified as a pseudogene. The CDR3 runs to 16 residues.

This clone is a singleton in its sample. V and J are TRBV5-1 and TRBJ1-1, with D perhaps TRBD1 (5 bases). This CDR3 is built from 14 residues. Germline V gene sequence: CDR1 SGHRS, CDR2 YFSETQ. V gave up 2 bases and J gave up 3 bases, with 11 bases separating them. The CDR3 DNA reads TGCGCCAGCAGCTTCCAACCGGGGGACACTGAAGCTTTCTTT. Translation gives CASSFQPGDTEAFF.

This chain links TRBV11-3 with TRBJ2-1; 9 bases agree with TRBD1. The J segment lost 4 bases and the V segment lost 1 base, leaving 5 bases of the junction unmatched. The germline V gene encodes CDR1 SGHNT and CDR2 YENEEA. The length of the CDR3 is 16 residues. CDR3 residues: CASSLGGTGRYNEQFF. CDR3 DNA sequence: TGTGCCAGCAGCTTAGGGGGGACAGGGAGATACAATGAGCAGTTCTTC.